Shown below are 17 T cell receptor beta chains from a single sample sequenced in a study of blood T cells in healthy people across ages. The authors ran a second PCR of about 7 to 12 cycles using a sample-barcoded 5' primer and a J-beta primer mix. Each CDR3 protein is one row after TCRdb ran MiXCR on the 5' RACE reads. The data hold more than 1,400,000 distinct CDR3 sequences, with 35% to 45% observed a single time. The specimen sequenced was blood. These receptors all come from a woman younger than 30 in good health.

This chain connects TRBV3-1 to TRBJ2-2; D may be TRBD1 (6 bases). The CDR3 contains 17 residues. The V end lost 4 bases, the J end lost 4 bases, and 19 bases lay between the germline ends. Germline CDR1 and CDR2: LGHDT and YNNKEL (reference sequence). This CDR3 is CASSPPQGNLLTGELFF. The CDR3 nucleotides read TGTGCCAGCAGCCCCCCACAGGGTAATCTCCTCACCGGGGAGCTGTTTTTT.

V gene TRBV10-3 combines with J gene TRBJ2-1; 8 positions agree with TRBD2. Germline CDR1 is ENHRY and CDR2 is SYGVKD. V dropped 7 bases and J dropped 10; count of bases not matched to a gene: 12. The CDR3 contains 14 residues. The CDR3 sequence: CAITAKAGEREQFF. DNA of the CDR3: TGTGCCATCACTGCAAAAGCGGGAGAGAGGGAGCAGTTCTTC.

CDR3: CASGRGDGTYEQYF. The CDR3 DNA reads as TGTGCCAGCGGTCGCGGCGACGGCACCTACGAGCAGTACTTC. This chain joins TRBV5-4 and TRBJ2-7; no firm D call. V lost 7 bases to trimming and J lost 2 bases, with 16 bases between them. The V gene's germline CDR1 is SGHNT and CDR2 YYREEE (reference sequence). The CDR3 is 14 residues long.

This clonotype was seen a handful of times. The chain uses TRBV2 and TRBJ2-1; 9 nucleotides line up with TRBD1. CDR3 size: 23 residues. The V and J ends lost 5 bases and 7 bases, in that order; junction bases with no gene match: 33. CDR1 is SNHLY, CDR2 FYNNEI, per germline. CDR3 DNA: TGTGCCAGCAGTAAACAATTATTATACCAGGGACAGGGAGTGGGGCAATCAGGGAATGAGCAGTTCTTC. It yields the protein CASSKQLLYQGQGVGQSGNEQFF.

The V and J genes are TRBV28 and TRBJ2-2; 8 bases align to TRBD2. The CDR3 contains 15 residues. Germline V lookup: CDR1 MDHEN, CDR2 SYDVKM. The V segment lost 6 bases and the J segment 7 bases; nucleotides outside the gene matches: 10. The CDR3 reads CASSTGTRGVGELFF. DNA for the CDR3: TGTGCCAGCAGCACCGGGACTAGGGGTGTCGGGGAGCTGTTTTTT.

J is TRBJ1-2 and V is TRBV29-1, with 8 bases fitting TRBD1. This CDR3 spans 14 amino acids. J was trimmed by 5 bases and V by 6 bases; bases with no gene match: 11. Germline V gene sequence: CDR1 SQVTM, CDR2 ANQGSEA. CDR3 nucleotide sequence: TGCAGCGTGTTGGGGGACAGGCAGGGATATGGCTACACCTTC. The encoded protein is CSVLGDRQGYGYTF.

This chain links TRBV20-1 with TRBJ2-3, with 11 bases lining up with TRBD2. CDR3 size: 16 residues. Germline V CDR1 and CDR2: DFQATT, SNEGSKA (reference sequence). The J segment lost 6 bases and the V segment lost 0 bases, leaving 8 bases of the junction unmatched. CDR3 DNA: TGCAGTGCTAGAGATAGGGTTAGCGGGAGGGCGGATACGCAGTATTTT. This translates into CSARDRVSGRADTQYF.

CDR3 region: CASSPHELGAFF. In nucleotides, the CDR3 is TGTGCCAGCAGCCCTCATGAGTTGGGAGCTTTCTTT. This chain joins TRBV9 and TRBJ1-1; D ambiguous. The germline V and J ends were trimmed by 4 bases and 10 bases, with 14 bases remaining between them. Germline CDR1 reads SGDLS; CDR2 reads YYNGEE. This CDR3 has 12 residues.

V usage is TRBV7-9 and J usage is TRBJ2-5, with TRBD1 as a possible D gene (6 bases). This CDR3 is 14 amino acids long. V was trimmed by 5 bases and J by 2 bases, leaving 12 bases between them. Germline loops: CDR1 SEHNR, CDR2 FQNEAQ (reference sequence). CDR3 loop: CASSVGTQQETQYF. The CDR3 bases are TGTGCCAGCAGCGTCGGGACACAGCAAGAGACCCAGTACTTC.

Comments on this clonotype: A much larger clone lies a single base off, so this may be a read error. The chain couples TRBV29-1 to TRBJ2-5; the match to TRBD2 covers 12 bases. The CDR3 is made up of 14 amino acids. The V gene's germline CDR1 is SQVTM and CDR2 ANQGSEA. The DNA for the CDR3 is TGCAGCGTAACTAGCGGGGGGCCTCAAGAGGCCCAGTACTTC. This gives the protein CSVTSGGPQEAQYF. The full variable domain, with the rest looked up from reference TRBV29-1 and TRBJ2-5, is SAVISQKPSRDICQRGTSLTIQCQVDSQVTMMFWYRQQPGQSLTLIATANQGSEATYESGFVIDKFPISRPNLTFSTLTVSNMSPEDSSIYLCSVTSGGPQEAQYFGPGTRLLVL.

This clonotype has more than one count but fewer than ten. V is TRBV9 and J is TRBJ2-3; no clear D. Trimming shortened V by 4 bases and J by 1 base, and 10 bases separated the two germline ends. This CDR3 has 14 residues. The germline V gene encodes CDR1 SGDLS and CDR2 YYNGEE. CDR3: CASSPHPGTDTQYF. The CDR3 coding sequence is TGTGCCAGCAGCCCCCACCCGGGCACAGATACGCAGTATTTT.

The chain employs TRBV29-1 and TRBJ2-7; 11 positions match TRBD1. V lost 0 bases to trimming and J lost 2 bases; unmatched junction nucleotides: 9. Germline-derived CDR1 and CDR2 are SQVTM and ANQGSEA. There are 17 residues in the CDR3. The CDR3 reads CSVEDEGRDRGTYEQYF. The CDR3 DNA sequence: TGCAGCGTTGAAGATGAAGGGAGGGACAGGGGGACCTACGAGCAGTACTTC.

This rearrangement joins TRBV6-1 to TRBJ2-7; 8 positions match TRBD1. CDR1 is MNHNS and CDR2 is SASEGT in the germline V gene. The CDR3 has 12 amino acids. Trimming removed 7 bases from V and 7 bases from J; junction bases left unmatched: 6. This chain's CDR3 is CASTRTGNEQYF. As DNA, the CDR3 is TGTGCCAGCACCCGGACAGGGAATGAGCAGTACTTC.

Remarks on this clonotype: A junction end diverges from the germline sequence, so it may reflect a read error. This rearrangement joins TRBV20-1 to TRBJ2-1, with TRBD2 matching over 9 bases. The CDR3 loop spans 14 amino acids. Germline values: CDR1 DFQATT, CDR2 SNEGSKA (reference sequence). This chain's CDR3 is CSARAGTSLDEEFF. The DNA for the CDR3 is TGCAGTGCTAGAGCCGGGACTAGCTTGGATGAGGAGTTCTTC.

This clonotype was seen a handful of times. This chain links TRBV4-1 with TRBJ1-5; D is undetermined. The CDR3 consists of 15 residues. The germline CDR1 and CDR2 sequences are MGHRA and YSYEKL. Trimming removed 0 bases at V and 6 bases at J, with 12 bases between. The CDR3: CASSQDWGSGQPQHF. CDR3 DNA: TGCGCCAGCAGCCAAGATTGGGGTAGTGGTCAGCCCCAGCATTTT.

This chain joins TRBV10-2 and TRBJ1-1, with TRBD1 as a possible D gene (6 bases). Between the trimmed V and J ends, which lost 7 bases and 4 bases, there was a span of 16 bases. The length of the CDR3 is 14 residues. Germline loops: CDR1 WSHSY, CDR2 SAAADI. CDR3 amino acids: CASNSFGGATEAFF. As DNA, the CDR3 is TGCGCCAGCAATAGTTTCGGGGGGGCCACTGAAGCTTTCTTT.

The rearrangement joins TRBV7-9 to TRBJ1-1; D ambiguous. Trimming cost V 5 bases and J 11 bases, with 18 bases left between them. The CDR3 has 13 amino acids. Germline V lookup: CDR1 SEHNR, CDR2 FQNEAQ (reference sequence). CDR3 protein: CASSPRSAERAFF. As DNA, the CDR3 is TGTGCCAGCAGCCCTCGGTCGGCAGAAAGGGCTTTCTTT. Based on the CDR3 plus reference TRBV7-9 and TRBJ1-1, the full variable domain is DTGVSQNPRHKITKRGQNVTFRCDPISEHNRLYWYRQTLGQGPEFLTYFQNEAQLEKSRLLSDRFSAERPKGSFSTLEIQRTEQGDSAMYLCASSPRSAERAFFGQGTRLTVV.